This TCR beta chain was recovered during a study of OX40 agonist ivuxolimab in advanced cancers. Germline CDR1 and CDR2: MDHEN and SYDVKM. This CDR3 is built from 11 residues. Trimming took off 6 bases at V and 14 bases at J, with 14 bases between the two ends. Clones were read by immunoSEQ multiplex PCR, and TCRdb kept only the in-frame ones, dropping some. The sample includes about 120,000 clones, 80% to 90% of them seen just once. This clone appeared a few times. The sample here was CD4+ or CD8+ T cells sorted from blood, taken in a trial of the OX40 agonist ivuxolimab. The V gene is TRBV28, the J gene TRBJ2-1, with TRBD1 as a possible D gene (6 bases). The sequence derives from an adult with an advanced solid tumor such as melanoma, head and neck, liver or kidney cancer. The CDR3 loop reads CASSLGTGKFF. Here the CDR3 DNA reads TGTGCCAGCAGCCTTGGAACAGGGAAGTTCTTC.